Listed below are T cell receptor beta chains from one sample, sequenced in a study of cytomegalovirus exposure and HLA in healthy donors. The repertoire was sequenced with immunoSEQ multiplex PCR; TCRdb's copy has only in-frame clones and lacks some. The table has some 120,000 clones, 9% to 10% seen once. Sequencing was carried out using PBMCs. Receptors originate from a man aged 30 to 39 in good health and CMV-seronegative. CDR3s include the opening cysteine and the closing phenylalanine or tryptophan. A D gene is named only where the DNA matches it firmly. Expanded clones get a size class; other rows say once, few or many, or leave the size out.

J gene,V gene,D gene,clone size,CDR3 DNA,CDR3 protein
TRBJ2-7,TRBV5-1,TRBD2,NA,TGCGCCAGCAGGGCTACTAGCGGGAGCAGGGAGCAGTACTTC,CASRATSGSREQYF
TRBJ1-4,TRBV15,NA,few,TGTGCCACCAGCAGAGATCTAGGCAGCGATCGAGAAAAACTGTTTTTT,CATSRDLGSDREKLFF
TRBJ1-2,TRBV5-6,TRBD1,NA,TGTGCCAGCAGCTTGCTAGGGACAGGAAACTATGGCTACACCTTC,CASSLLGTGNYGYTF
TRBJ2-7,TRBV19,TRBD2,NA,TGTGCCAGTAGAGCGGGAGCCAACTACGAGCAGTACTTC,CASRAGANYEQYF
TRBJ2-5,TRBV7-2,TRBD1,NA,TGTGCCAGCAGCCCGAGGACAGGGGGCGGGGAGACCCAGTACTTC,CASSPRTGGGETQYF
TRBJ1-5,TRBV6-5,TRBD1,few,TGTGCCAGCAGATCCGGGACAGGGAAGCAGCCCCAGCATTTT,CASRSGTGKQPQHF
TRBJ2-7,TRBV5-6,NA,few,TGTGCCAGCAGCTTGGAACTCGTCAACTACGAGCAGTACTTC,CASSLELVNYEQYF
TRBJ2-1,TRBV5-4,NA,NA,TGTGCCAGCAGCTCCCCGTCCGCAGGGTACAATGAGCAGTTCTTC,CASSSPSAGYNEQFF
TRBJ2-1,TRBV7-3,NA,NA,TGTGCCAGCAGCTTGTACAGCAATGAGCAGTTCTTC,CASSLYSNEQFF
TRBJ2-7,TRBV28,NA,NA,TGTGCCAGCAGCCCGATGACAGGCTACTCCTACGAGCAGTACTTC,CASSPMTGYSYEQYF
TRBJ2-1,TRBV27,TRBD2,few,TGTGCCAGCAGTGTGGGACTAGCCAATGAGCAGTTCTTC,CASSVGLANEQFF
TRBJ2-3,TRBV9,TRBD1,NA,TGTGCCAGCAACGACCCGGAGGACAGGGGAGGAGATACGCAGTATTTT,CASNDPEDRGGDTQYF
TRBJ2-7,TRBV9,TRBD1,NA,TGTGCCAGCAGCGTAGATGGGGGCCAACAGGGGCTACCTACGCGGCAGTACTTC,CASSVDGGQQGLPTRQYF
TRBJ2-1,TRBV7-6,TRBD2,NA,TGTGCCAGCAGCTCCATTTTGGGGACTAGCGCTGGAAAAAATGAGCAGTTCTTC,CASSSILGTSAGKNEQFF
TRBJ2-1,TRBV5-5,NA,few,TGTGCCAGCACCTCCCTCAATGAGCAGTTCTTC,CASTSLNEQFF
TRBJ2-2,TRBV7-9,TRBD1,NA,TGTGCCAGCAGACCAGGACAGGGGGTCGCGAGCACCGGGGAGCTGTTTTTT,CASRPGQGVASTGELFF
TRBJ2-5,TRBV5-1,TRBD1,NA,TGCGCCAGCAGCGTGTCCGGGACAGGGGGCCAAGAGACCCAGTACTTC,CASSVSGTGGQETQYF
TRBJ2-3,TRBV6-1,NA,many,TGTGCCAGCAGTGAAATCCCGGGACTCGTAACAGATACGCAGTATTTT,CASSEIPGLVTDTQYF
TRBJ2-7,TRBV12-5,NA,NA,TGTGCTAGTGGTTTCAGAGGCGACGAGCAGTACTTC,CASGFRGDEQYF
TRBJ2-2,TRBV5-4,NA,few,TGTGCCAGCAGCCACAGGGCGTCCGGGGAGCTGTTTTTT,CASSHRASGELFF
TRBJ1-3,TRBV9,TRBD1,few,TGTGCCAGCAGCGAGAGGACAGGCTCTGGAAACACCATATATTTT,CASSERTGSGNTIYF
TRBJ1-4,TRBV27,NA,NA,TGTGCCAGCAGTCCCAGGGGTAATGAAAAACTGTTTTTT,CASSPRGNEKLFF
TRBJ1-4,TRBV7-2,NA,NA,TGTGCCAGCAGCTTAATAGTGGAGGAAAAACTGTTTTTT,CASSLIVEEKLFF
TRBJ1-3,TRBV30,NA,few,TGTGCCTGGAGTTTTACTGGAAACACCATATATTTT,CAWSFTGNTIYF
TRBJ2-5,TRBV18,NA,few,TGTGCCAGCTCACCGGGGGCACAGGGCCGGGAGACCCAGTACTTC,CASSPGAQGRETQYF
TRBJ1-2,TRBV28,NA,few,TGTGCCAGCAGCTCCCCGATTACAGGCTACACCTTC,CASSSPITGYTF
TRBJ2-6,TRBV4-1,NA,many,TGCGCCAGCAGCCCTTATAGCGGCTCTGGGGCCAACGTCCTGACTTTC,CASSPYSGSGANVLTF
TRBJ2-7,TRBV15,NA,NA,TGTGCCACCAGCAGAGATCTAGGGGGCTACGAGCAGTACTTC,CATSRDLGGYEQYF